Presented here are 23 T cell receptor beta chains from one specimen sequenced in a study of T cell responses to AZD1222 COVID-19 vaccine. Sequencing was performed with immunoSEQ multiplex PCR; in TCRdb, only in-frame clones are kept and a portion is missing. Among about 120,000 clones, 70% to 90% were seen once, and the ten largest hold almost 9.5%. The sequencing here drew on peripheral blood, taken on day 0 of AZD1222 vaccination. The receptors come from an adult in good health.

This chain connects TRBV18 to TRBJ1-1; D is uncertain. Per the germline V gene, CDR1 is KGHSH and CDR2 is LQKENI. The CDR3 covers 13 residues. V lost 3 bases and J 1 base, leaving 6 bases between the germline ends. The CDR3 DNA reads as TGTGCCAGCTCACCGGAAGGGAACACTGAAGCTTTCTTT. Its protein is CASSPEGNTEAFF. Looking up the rest from reference TRBV18 and TRBJ1-1 gives the full variable domain: NAGVMQNPRHLVRRRGQEARLRCSPMKGHSHVYWYRQLPEEGLKFMVYLQKENIIDESGMPKERFSAEFPKEGPSILRIQQVVRGDSAAYFCASSPEGNTEAFFGQGTRLTVV.

CDR3 loop: CASSPGASEYYNEQFF. The CDR3 DNA is TGTGCCAGCAGCCCGGGGGCTAGCGAGTACTACAATGAGCAGTTCTTC. J is TRBJ2-1 and V is TRBV11-3; D is possibly TRBD1 or TRBD2 (6 bases each). Germline V lookup: CDR1 SGHNT, CDR2 YENEEA. This CDR3 comprises 16 residues. With 5 bases removed from V and 3 bases from J, the gap between germline ends came to 17 bases.

The genes are TRBV24-1 and TRBJ2-7; the D is unclear. This CDR3 spans 13 amino acids. The ends were cut back, 7 bases at V and 5 bases at J, with 14 bases in the middle. Germline lookup yields CDR1 KGHDR and CDR2 SFDVKD. CDR3 protein: CATSGAALHEQYF. The CDR3 DNA reads as TGTGCCACCAGCGGTGCCGCACTCCACGAGCAGTACTTC.

The genes are TRBV5-1 and TRBJ1-4; D possibly corresponds to TRBD1 (6 bases). The germline CDR1 and CDR2 sequences are SGHRS and YFSETQ. V was cut by 6 bases and J by 7 bases, with 16 bases left in between. The CDR3 runs to 14 residues. The CDR3 here is CASKVGQGSEKLFF. CDR3 nucleotides: TGCGCCAGCAAGGTGGGGCAGGGGAGTGAAAAACTGTTTTTT.

CDR3 sequence: CAWSTGPGTHTEAFF. CDR3 coding DNA: TGTGCCTGGAGTACCGGCCCCGGGACACACACTGAAGCTTTCTTT. This chain joins TRBV30 and TRBJ1-1; D perhaps matches TRBD1 (6 bases). The ends were cut back, 2 bases at V and 3 bases at J, with 16 bases in the middle. The CDR3 is 15 amino acids. CDR1 is GTSNPN and CDR2 is SVGIG in the germline V gene (reference sequence).

The rearrangement uses TRBV29-1 and TRBJ2-7, with 7 positions matching TRBD1. This CDR3 comprises 12 residues. Germline lookup yields CDR1 SQVTM and CDR2 ANQGSEA. The V and J ends lost 6 bases and 6 bases, in that order; junction bases with no gene match: 8. The CDR3 nucleotides are TGCAGCGTCCGTTTACCAGGGGGCGAGCAGTACTTC. Amino acids: CSVRLPGGEQYF.

This chain uses TRBV5-6 with TRBJ2-6; the D is unclear. This CDR3 spans 15 amino acids. Germline-derived CDR1 and CDR2 are SGHDT and YYEEEE. Trimming removed 2 bases at V and 6 bases at J, with 12 bases between. The CDR3 protein is CASSFVGRSANVLTF. DNA for the CDR3: TGTGCCAGCAGCTTTGTCGGGCGCTCGGCCAACGTCCTGACTTTC.

V gene TRBV11-3 combines with J gene TRBJ1-2; TRBD1 aligns across 8 bases. The germline CDR1 and CDR2 sequences are SGHNT and YENEEA. There are 16 residues in the CDR3. Losses at the gene ends were 5 bases for V and 0 bases for J; bases not matched to a gene: 8. This CDR3 is CASSTGTGRANYGYTF. The CDR3 region has the DNA TGTGCCAGCAGCACCGGGACAGGTCGGGCTAACTATGGCTACACCTTC.

V and J are TRBV29-1 and TRBJ2-3, with D perhaps matching TRBD2 (5 bases). CDR3 length equals 14 residues. The germline CDR1 and CDR2 sequences are SQVTM and ANQGSEA. V dropped 2 bases and J dropped 3 bases, with 12 bases sitting between them. Here the CDR3 DNA reads TGCAGCGTTGAATCGCGGGTGGGGACAGATACGCAGTATTTT. This encodes CSVESRVGTDTQYF.

The chain employs TRBV6-2 or TRBV6-3 and TRBJ1-1; 7 nucleotides match TRBD1. The CDR3 has 17 residues. Germline V gene lookup returns CDR1 MNHEY and CDR2 SVGEGT. V gave up 3 bases and J gave up 1 base; unmatched junction bases: 11. CDR3 nucleotide sequence: TGTGCCAGCAGTTATGACAGGGTCCCTTCTTCGAACACTGAAGCTTTCTTT. It is translated as CASSYDRVPSSNTEAFF.

This clone has just one count. The chain joins TRBV18 to TRBJ1-6, with D hard to call. Trimming cost V 4 bases and J 9 bases, with 19 bases left between them. There are 16 residues in the CDR3. Germline CDR1 KGHSH, CDR2 LQKENI. The CDR3 DNA sequence: TGTGCCAGCTCACTAGATCCTACAAGTTCGGGTTCACCCCTCCACTTT. Protein product: CASSLDPTSSGSPLHF.

The V and J genes are TRBV10-3 and TRBJ2-3, with 7 bases that match TRBD2. Trimming removed 5 bases from V and 1 base from J; junction bases left unmatched: 15. CDR1 and CDR2 (germline): ENHRY, SYGVKD. The CDR3 covers 18 residues. Here the CDR3 reads CAISNQGSGRFGTDTQYF. The CDR3 nucleotides read TGTGCCATCAGTAACCAAGGTAGCGGGCGCTTTGGCACAGATACGCAGTATTTT.

In this sample, this clone turned up once. CDR3 in DNA: TGTGCCATCACCAGACAGGGGGCCCACAATGAGCAGTTCTTC. Its protein product is CAITRQGAHNEQFF. The chain is built from TRBV10-3 and TRBJ2-1, with TRBD1 matching over 10 bases. With 7 bases clipped from V and 5 bases from J, the junction kept 5 bases outside the gene matches. The CDR3 has 14 amino acids. Germline V CDR1 and CDR2: ENHRY, SYGVKD.

DNA for the CDR3: TGTGCCAGCAGGGCCAATGTGAGGGGAGAGACCCAGTACTTC. This translates into CASRANVRGETQYF. V and J are TRBV2 and TRBJ2-5; D possibly uses TRBD1 or TRBD2 (5 bases each). Germline V gene sequence: CDR1 SNHLY, CDR2 FYNNEI. The V and J ends lost 6 bases and 4 bases respectively, with 15 bases between them. The CDR3 covers 14 residues.

This chain joins TRBV18 and TRBJ2-1; possibly TRBD1 for D (5 bases). CDR1 and CDR2 from the germline V gene are KGHSH and LQKENI. The V end was cut by 2 bases, the J end by 7 bases, with 15 bases between. The length of the CDR3 is 15 residues. The CDR3 DNA sequence: TGTGCCAGCTCACCAACGGGCGCAGGGAATAATGAGCAGTTCTTC. This sequence encodes CASSPTGAGNNEQFF.

The V gene is TRBV19, the J gene TRBJ2-4, with D uncertain. Germline CDR1 is LNHDA and CDR2 is SQIVND (reference sequence). The V gene lost 6 bases and the J gene lost 2 bases, with 14 bases spanning the gap. CDR3 size: 15 residues. CDR3 nucleotides: TGTGCCAGTAGATCCGGGCCTCTGACCAAAAACATTCAGTACTTC. This gives the protein CASRSGPLTKNIQYF.

The chain joins TRBV12-3 or TRBV12-4 to TRBJ2-3; the D gene is possibly TRBD2 (5 bases). This CDR3 has 13 amino acids. Between the trimmed V and J ends, which lost 9 bases and 6 bases, there was a span of 16 bases. CDR3 coding DNA: TGTGCCAGTCGGAGATCAGCGGTGGATACGCAGTATTTT. This sequence encodes CASRRSAVDTQYF.

The chain employs TRBV5-1 and TRBJ2-3; possibly TRBD2 for D (6 bases). The germline V gene has CDR1 SGHRS and CDR2 YFSETQ. The CDR3 is 14 residues long. V lost 6 bases to trimming and J lost 6 bases, with 17 bases between them. CDR3 in DNA: TGCGCCAGCAACCTGCCGGGGGTGATGGATACGCAGTATTTT. It translates to CASNLPGVMDTQYF.

J is TRBJ1-1 and V is TRBV4-3; D call uncertain. V shed 0 bases and J shed 10 bases, with 12 bases lying between them. The CDR3 is 13 residues long. Germline V lookup: CDR1 LGHNA, CDR2 YSLEER. CDR3 DNA sequence: TGCGCCAGCAGCCAAGATGCGAACCTCCCAGCTTTCTTT. This encodes CASSQDANLPAFF.

The chain has TRBV11-2 and TRBJ2-1; D is possibly TRBD1 or TRBD2 (6 bases each). The V gene lost 5 bases and the J gene lost 10 bases, with 18 bases spanning the gap. Per the germline V gene, CDR1 is SGHAT and CDR2 is FQNNGV. The CDR3 is made up of 14 amino acids. Here the CDR3 DNA reads TGTGCCAGCAGCCTACGGCCGGGGGCTGGAGAGCAGTTCTTC. Protein product: CASSLRPGAGEQFF.

This chain's CDR3 is CASSDVRTGQASYGYTF. DNA of the CDR3: TGTGCCAGCAGTGATGTAAGAACGGGACAGGCATCCTATGGCTACACCTTC. The genes are TRBV2 and TRBJ1-2; 8 positions agree with TRBD1. The CDR3 length is 17 residues. The ends lost 3 bases at V and 4 bases at J; junction bases unmatched: 13. The germline V gene encodes CDR1 SNHLY and CDR2 FYNNEI.

This rearrangement joins TRBV27 to TRBJ2-6; the D is unclear. The CDR3 sequence is 14 residues long. V lost 8 bases, J lost 3 bases, and 11 bases lay in between. CDR1 and CDR2 from the germline V gene are MNHEY and SMNVEV (reference sequence). In DNA, the CDR3 is TGTGCCAGCGCCACAATGCGTGGGGCCAACGTCCTGACTTTC. It encodes CASATMRGANVLTF. The full variable domain, completed using reference TRBV27 and TRBJ2-6, is EAQVTQNPRYLITVTGKKLTVTCSQNMNHEYMSWYRQDPGLGLRQIYYSMNVEVTDKGDVPEGYKVSRKEKRNFPLILESPSPNQTSLYFCASATMRGANVLTFGAGSRLTVL.

The chain combines TRBV27 with TRBJ1-6; TRBD1 is a possible D gene (5 bases). The V gene lost 8 bases and the J gene lost 10 bases, with 18 bases spanning the gap. CDR3 length: 14 amino acids. CDR1 is MNHEY and CDR2 is SMNVEV in the germline V gene (reference sequence). CDR3 bases: TGTGCCAGCCGCCCAGGGCACACCGACTCACCCCTCCACTTT. Translating gives CASRPGHTDSPLHF.